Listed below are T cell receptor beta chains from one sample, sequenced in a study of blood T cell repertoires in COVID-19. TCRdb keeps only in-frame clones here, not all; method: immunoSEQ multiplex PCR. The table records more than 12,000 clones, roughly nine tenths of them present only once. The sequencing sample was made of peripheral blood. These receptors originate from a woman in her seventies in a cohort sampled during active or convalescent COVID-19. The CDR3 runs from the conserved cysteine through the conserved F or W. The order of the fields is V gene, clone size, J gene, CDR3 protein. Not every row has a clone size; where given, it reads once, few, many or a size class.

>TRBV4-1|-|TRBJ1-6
CASSQGGPLHF
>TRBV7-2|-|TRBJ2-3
CASSLYSTGVDTQYF
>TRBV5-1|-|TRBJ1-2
CASSLNQGRDGYTF
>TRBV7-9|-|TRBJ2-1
CASSPPFRLAGGSNEQFF
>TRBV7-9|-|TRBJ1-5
CASSLSGKPQHF
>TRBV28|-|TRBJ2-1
CASSLAVAGGYEQFF
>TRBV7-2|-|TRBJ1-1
CASSPVGTDTMNTEAFF
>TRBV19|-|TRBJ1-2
CASTPGVGGYTF
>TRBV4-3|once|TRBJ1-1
CASSQDRMGTGYDTEAFF
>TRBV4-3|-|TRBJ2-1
CASSPAGSYEQFF
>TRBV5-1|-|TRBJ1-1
CASSLALDRATEAFF
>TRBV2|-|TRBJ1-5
CASSDTGGNQPQHF
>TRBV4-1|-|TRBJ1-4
CASSQESEKLFF
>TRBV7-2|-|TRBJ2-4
CASSQGGVGKNIQYF
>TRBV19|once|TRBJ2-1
CASSISAGDTYNEQFF
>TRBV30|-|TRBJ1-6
CAWSVSRTFNSPLHF
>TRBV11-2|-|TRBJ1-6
CASSLVGAPLHF
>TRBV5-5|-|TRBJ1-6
CASSGGTGGANNSPLHF
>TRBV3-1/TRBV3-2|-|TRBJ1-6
CASSQNGAGGGSPLHF
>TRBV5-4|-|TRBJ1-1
CASSPDSYSFEAFF
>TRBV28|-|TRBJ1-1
CASSPELNTEAFF
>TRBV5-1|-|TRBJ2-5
CASSLGGTSDETQYF
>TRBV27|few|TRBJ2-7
CASSYRQGYEQYF